This passage covers 20 T cell receptor beta chains from one sample sequenced in a study of blood T cell repertoires in COVID-19. TCRdb keeps only in-frame clones here, not all; method: immunoSEQ multiplex PCR. The data contain 83,000 or so clones, roughly four fifths of them singletons. Sequenced input: peripheral blood. These receptors were collected from a human donor in a cohort sampled during active COVID-19.

V usage is TRBV11-2 and J usage is TRBJ2-2; D gene unclear. The germline V and J ends were trimmed by 7 bases and 5 bases, with 20 bases remaining between them. CDR1 SGHAT and CDR2 FQNNGV come from the germline V gene. The CDR3 has 16 amino acids. For the CDR3, the DNA is TGTGCCAGCACTTTGGGCCCCCTTGTCCAAACCGGGGAGCTGTTTTTT. This translates into CASTLGPLVQTGELFF.

The rearrangement links TRBV4-2 to TRBJ2-2; D unresolved. Trimming removed 1 base at V and 0 bases at J, with 12 bases between. Germline V lookup: CDR1 LGHNA, CDR2 YNFKEQ. This CDR3 has 17 amino acids. The CDR3 region has the DNA TGTGCCAGCAGCCAAGTATTCTCCCAGACGAACACCGGGGAGCTGTTTTTT. Translated: CASSQVFSQTNTGELFF.

This clone was counted once. The chain couples TRBV27 to TRBJ2-1; TRBD2 is a possible D gene (6 bases). Trimming cost V 1 base and J 9 bases, with 22 bases left between them. Germline assignment: CDR1 MNHEY and CDR2 SMNVEV (reference sequence). The CDR3 contains 17 residues. The CDR3 DNA reads TGTGCCAGCAGTTTATACCCATCGGCGGGGCTAGTCTTTGAGCAGTTCTTC. Translation gives CASSLYPSAGLVFEQFF.

The CDR3 nucleotides read TGTGCCAGCAGCGTAGCGGAGGGGTTCACAGATACGCAGTATTTT. Its protein product is CASSVAEGFTDTQYF. This rearrangement joins TRBV9 to TRBJ2-3, with D possibly being TRBD2 (6 bases). The CDR3 covers 15 residues. Germline lookup yields CDR1 SGDLS and CDR2 YYNGEE. The V end lost 0 bases, the J end lost 2 bases, and 10 bases lay between the germline ends.

On this clone: Other DNA sequences in this sample translate to the same CDR3. The V gene is TRBV6-5, the J gene TRBJ1-5, with 9 bases lining up with TRBD1. The CDR3 extends over 15 amino acids. Germline V gene data show CDR1 as MNHEY and CDR2 as SVGAGI. V gave up 4 bases and J gave up 1 base; unmatched junction bases: 2. The DNA of the CDR3 is TGTGCCAGCAGTTCAGACAGGGGGAGCAATCAGCCCCAGCATTTT. It encodes CASSSDRGSNQPQHF.

J is TRBJ2-1 and V is TRBV14; the match to TRBD2 covers 9 bases. This CDR3 region has 16 residues. The germline V gene has CDR1 SGHDN and CDR2 FVKESK. V lost 4 bases and J lost 8; bases outside the gene matches: 12. Here the CDR3 DNA reads TGTGCCAGCAGCCTAGGTTCCGCGCGGGGGGGACATGAGCAGTTCTTC. As protein: CASSLGSARGGHEQFF. The full variable domain, its missing parts supplied by reference TRBV14 and TRBJ2-1, is EAGVTQFPSHSVIEKGQTVTLRCDPISGHDNLYWYRRVMGKEIKFLLHFVKESKQDESGMPNNRFLAERTGGTYSTLKVQPAELEDSGVYFCASSLGSARGGHEQFFGPGTRLTVL.

The chain couples TRBV11-2 to TRBJ2-7; 8 bases align to TRBD1. The CDR3 is 14 residues long. Trimming cost V 0 bases and J 2 bases; bases outside gene matches: 0. Germline V gives CDR1 SGHAT, CDR2 FQNNGV. CDR3 sequence reads: CASSLEGQAYEQYF. CDR3 sequence (DNA): TGTGCCAGCAGCTTAGAGGGACAGGCCTACGAGCAGTACTTC.

V usage is TRBV27 and J usage is TRBJ2-3; 11 bases match TRBD2. J was trimmed by 8 bases and V by 7 bases; bases with no gene match: 11. Looked up from germline, CDR1 is MNHEY and CDR2 is SMNVEV (reference sequence). The CDR3 is 15 residues long. Here the CDR3 DNA reads TGTGCCAGCAATTCTTTAGCGGGGGGGCGGAGTACGCAGTATTTT. It encodes CASNSLAGGRSTQYF.

The chain couples TRBV5-6 to TRBJ2-3; possible D gene TRBD2, 5 bases. The CDR3 is 12 amino acids. Between the trimmed V and J ends, which lost 0 bases and 6 bases, there was a span of 5 bases. The V gene's germline CDR1 is SGHDT and CDR2 YYEEEE. The CDR3 sequence: CASSLGGDTQYF. DNA for the CDR3: TGTGCCAGCAGCTTGGGCGGGGATACGCAGTATTTT.

The gene calls are TRBV7-3 and TRBJ2-1; D is possibly TRBD1 (7 bases). The CDR3 spans 15 residues. The germline CDR1 and CDR2 sequences are SGHTA and FQGTGA. The V end was cut by 4 bases, the J end by 3 bases, with 13 bases between. CDR3 sequence (DNA): TGTGCCAGCAGCTCAGGGGGGTCCCTCTACAATGAGCAGTTCTTC. It is translated as CASSSGGSLYNEQFF.

J is TRBJ1-4 and V is TRBV5-1; D might be TRBD1 (6 bases). CDR1 is SGHRS and CDR2 is YFSETQ in the germline V gene. CDR3 length equals 13 residues. V was clipped by 4 bases and J by 5 bases, with 9 bases between them. In DNA form, the CDR3 reads TGCGCCAGCAGCATCGGACAGAATGAAAAACTGTTTTTT. Translated, it gives CASSIGQNEKLFF. The full variable domain, rest sourced from reference TRBV5-1 and TRBJ1-4, is KAGVTQTPRYLIKTRGQQVTLSCSPISGHRSVSWYQQTPGQGLQFLFEYFSETQRNKGNFPGRFSGRQFSNSRSEMNVSTLELGDSALYLCASSIGQNEKLFFGSGTQLSVL.

This clone has only one observation. This chain uses TRBV14 with TRBJ1-4; D unclear. Germline CDR1 and CDR2: SGHDN and FVKESK. V lost 4 bases and J lost 0, with 9 bases in between. The CDR3 runs to 15 residues. CDR3 sequence (DNA): TGTGCCAGCAGCCCTAGACGGACAACTAATGAAAAACTGTTTTTT. Protein product: CASSPRRTTNEKLFF.

This chain's CDR3 is CASEGGGGTDTQYF. CDR3 bases: TGCGCCAGCGAAGGCGGGGGGGGCACAGATACGCAGTATTTT. The chain carries TRBV4-1 and TRBJ2-3, with 9 bases lining up with TRBD2. Per germline, CDR1 MGHRA and CDR2 YSYEKL. The CDR3 has 14 residues. The V gene end was trimmed by 8 bases and the J gene end by 1 base; junction bases not matched to a gene: 4.

CDR3 in amino acids: CATSDLPRRIGSNEQFF. CDR3 coding DNA: TGTGCCACCAGTGATTTGCCTCGGAGGATCGGGTCCAATGAGCAGTTCTTC. The chain joins TRBV24-1 to TRBJ2-1, with D maybe TRBD2 (5 bases). The CDR3 contains 17 residues. CDR1 and CDR2 from the germline V gene are KGHDR and SFDVKD. The V end was cut by 0 bases, the J end by 6 bases, with 17 bases between.

CDR3 DNA: TGTGCCAGCAGTCAAAACAGAGAAAACTACGAGCAGTACTTC. Protein sequence: CASSQNRENYEQYF. The chain combines TRBV3-1 (or the pseudogene TRBV3-2) with TRBJ2-7; no clear D gene. V was pared by 6 bases and J by 3 bases, with 15 bases between. The V gene's germline CDR1 is LGHDT and CDR2 YNNKEL (reference sequence). The CDR3 loop spans 14 amino acids.

The chain has TRBV3-1 (or the pseudogene TRBV3-2) and TRBJ1-6, with D uncertain. Trimming pared 0 bases from V and 7 bases from J, leaving 10 bases between. CDR1 and CDR2 (germline): LGHDT, YNNKEL (reference sequence). This CDR3 has 15 residues. The DNA for the CDR3 is TGTGCCAGCAGCCAAGATTCGGGGAGAAATTCACCCCTCCACTTT. This encodes CASSQDSGRNSPLHF.

V gene TRBV2 combines with J gene TRBJ2-3; 10 nucleotides agree with TRBD1. Germline trimming cut 7 bases from V and 2 bases from J; bases unmatched to any gene: 3. The CDR3 length is 14 residues. Looked up from germline, CDR1 is SNHLY and CDR2 is FYNNEI. The CDR3 DNA reads TGTGCCAGCAAGGACAGGGGGTTCACAGATACGCAGTATTTT. Amino acids: CASKDRGFTDTQYF. Using reference TRBV2 and TRBJ2-3 for the parts outside the CDR3, the full variable domain is EPEVTQTPSHQVTQMGQEVILRCVPISNHLYFYWYRQILGQKVEFLVSFYNNEISEKSEIFDDQFSVERPDGSNFTLKIRSTKLEDSAMYFCASKDRGFTDTQYFGPGTRLTVL.

This clone was detected a few times. The CDR3 DNA is TGCGCCAGCAGCTTGCGGACAGGGGAGGAAAAACTGTTTTTT. This codes for CASSLRTGEEKLFF. The rearrangement links TRBV5-1 to TRBJ1-4, with TRBD1 matching 9 bases. J lost 8 bases, V lost 1 base, and 3 bases had no gene match. CDR1 SGHRS and CDR2 YFSETQ come from the germline V gene. This CDR3 has 14 residues.

The chain uses TRBV28 and TRBJ1-1; a weak D match, TRBD1 (5 bases). The CDR3 runs to 11 residues. Germline values: CDR1 MDHEN, CDR2 SYDVKM. Trimming removed 11 bases from V and 8 bases from J, with 15 bases in between. The chain's CDR3 is CAVYRDLEAFF. The CDR3, as DNA: TGTGCCGTCTACCGGGACTTGGAAGCTTTCTTT. Based on the CDR3 plus reference TRBV28 and TRBJ1-1, the full variable domain is DVKVTQSSRYLVKRTGEKVFLECVQDMDHENMFWYRQDPGLGLRLIYFSYDVKMKEKGDIPEGYSVSREKKERFSLILESASTNQTSMYLCAVYRDLEAFFGQGTRLTVV.

This chain connects TRBV5-1 to TRBJ2-2; 8 bases line up with TRBD1. V lost 4 bases, J lost 4 bases, and 9 bases stayed unmatched. The CDR3 runs to 16 residues. Germline CDR1 and CDR2: SGHRS and YFSETQ. CDR3 amino acids: CASSTGQGGFTGELFF. CDR3 coding DNA: TGCGCCAGCAGCACAGGACAGGGTGGGTTCACCGGGGAGCTGTTTTTT.